This T cell receptor beta chain was sequenced for a study of neurological immune-mediated disorders. Study results and caveats: Among expanded clones, no CDR3 amino acid sequences were shared across subjects, a pattern suggesting private repertoires in all groups.

TCRdb ran MiXCR on the 5' RACE reads and lists one entry per CDR3 protein. Of about 57,000 distinct CDR3 sequences listed, about an eighth are singletons. Stored at -80 C, 2 million PBMCs were the source of the unsorted libraries. This clonotype occurred many times. The antigen is not known. V was clipped by 6 bases and J by 3 bases; unmatched bases: 7. The CDR3 runs 15 residues. Sequencing was performed on PBMCs. The chain recombines TRBV12-3 or TRBV12-4 with TRBJ2-7, with 11 bases aligning to TRBD2. This clonotype was sampled from a woman aged 60-75 years with HTLV-1-associated myelopathy (HAM/TSP). The CDR3 is CASSAGLAEHYEQYF. DNA for the CDR3: TGTGCCAGCAGCGCGGGACTAGCGGAGCACTACGAGCAGTACTTC.